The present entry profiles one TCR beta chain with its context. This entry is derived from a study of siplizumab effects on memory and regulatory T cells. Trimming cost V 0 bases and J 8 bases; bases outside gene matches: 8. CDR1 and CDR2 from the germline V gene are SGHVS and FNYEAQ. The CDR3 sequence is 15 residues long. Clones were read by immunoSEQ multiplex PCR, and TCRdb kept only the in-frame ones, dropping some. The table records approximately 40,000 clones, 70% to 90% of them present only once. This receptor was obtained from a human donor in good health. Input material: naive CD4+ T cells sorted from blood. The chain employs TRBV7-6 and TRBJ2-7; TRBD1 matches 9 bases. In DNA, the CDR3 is TGTGCCAGCAGCTTAGCGGGGACAGGGAATTCTCAGCAGTACTTC. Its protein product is CASSLAGTGNSQQYF.